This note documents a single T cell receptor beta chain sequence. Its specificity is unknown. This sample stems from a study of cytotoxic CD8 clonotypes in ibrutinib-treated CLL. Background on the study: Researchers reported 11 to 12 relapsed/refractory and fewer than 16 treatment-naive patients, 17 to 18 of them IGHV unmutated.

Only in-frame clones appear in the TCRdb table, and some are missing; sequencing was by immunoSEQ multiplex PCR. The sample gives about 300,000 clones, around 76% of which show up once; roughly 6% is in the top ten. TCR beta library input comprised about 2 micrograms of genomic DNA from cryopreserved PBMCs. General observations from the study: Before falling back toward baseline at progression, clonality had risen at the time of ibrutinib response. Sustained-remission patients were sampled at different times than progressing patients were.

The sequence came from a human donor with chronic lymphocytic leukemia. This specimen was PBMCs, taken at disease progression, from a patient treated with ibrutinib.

The CDR3 DNA follows: TGCGCCAGCAGCCAAGGAGGGGGACTAGCGACACAAGAGACCCAGTACTTC. Protein product: CASSQGGGLATQETQYF. V is TRBV4-3 and J is TRBJ2-5; 10 positions agree with TRBD2. Germline lookup yields CDR1 LGHNA and CDR2 YSLEER. The CDR3 length is 17 residues. The junction had 7 bases not matched to a gene; V was cut back by 1 base and J by 2 bases.